This T cell receptor (beta chain) is drawn from a study of blood T cell repertoires in COVID-19. About the research overall: Collection of acute and convalescent COVID-19 samples took place in the United States, Italy and Spain. T cells, B-cell-depleted T cells, or PBMCs provided the cDNA or gDNA that served as material.

This CDR3 is built from 17 residues. V gave up 3 bases and J gave up 7 bases; unmatched junction bases: 15. Per germline, CDR1 SGHTS and CDR2 YDEGEE. Assay: immunoSEQ multiplex PCR; the TCRdb copy retains only in-frame clones and omits some. The table includes about 180,000 clones, about 85% detected once. The rearrangement uses TRBV5-8 and TRBJ2-1, with TRBD2 identical over 8 bases. This clonotype originated in a person aged 65 to 85 with COVID-19, enrolled during active disease. Specimen: peripheral blood. This CDR3 reads CASSSVRAGGQWNEQFF. The CDR3 bases are TGTGCCAGCAGCTCGGTGAGGGCGGGAGGTCAGTGGAATGAGCAGTTCTTC.